Below are 10 T cell receptor beta chains sequenced from a single sample in a study of shared clonotypes between healthy human individuals. Profiling relied on immunoSEQ multiplex PCR, and the TCRdb table lists in-frame clones only, not all of them. Among approximately 980,000 clones listed, over 60% were seen once. Specimen: memory CD4+ T cells sorted from blood. Subset indicated: CD45RA-negative fraction. All receptors come from a man younger than 30 in good health.

The chain employs TRBV4-2 and TRBJ2-5; 7 bases agree with TRBD2. From germline, CDR1 is LGHNA and CDR2 YNFKEQ. The V and J ends lost 4 bases and 4 bases, in that order; junction bases with no gene match: 6. The length of the CDR3 is 14 residues. The CDR3 here is CASSPGLPVETQYF. As DNA, the CDR3 is TGTGCCAGCAGCCCGGGACTACCGGTAGAGACCCAGTACTTC.

This clone was detected a few times. The chain joins TRBV28 to TRBJ2-7; tentative D call: TRBD2 (6 bases). Looked up from germline, CDR1 is MDHEN and CDR2 is SYDVKM. CDR3 length equals 14 residues. V lost 7 bases and J 6 bases, leaving 19 bases between the germline ends. The DNA for the CDR3 is TGTGCCAGCAATGACCGACCTTACGGGGGCGAGCAGTACTTC. Encoded protein: CASNDRPYGGEQYF.

The chain employs TRBV5-1 and TRBJ2-5, with D perhaps TRBD1 or TRBD2 (5 bases each). Trimming removed 6 bases at V and 4 bases at J, with 13 bases between. This CDR3 is 13 amino acids long. Germline loops: CDR1 SGHRS, CDR2 YFSETQ. CDR3 amino acids: CASTGDGRETQYF. In DNA, the CDR3 is TGCGCCAGCACCGGGGACGGAAGAGAGACCCAGTACTTC.

The rearrangement uses TRBV7-9 and TRBJ2-7, with 7 positions matching TRBD1. The length of the CDR3 is 14 residues. Germline V lookup: CDR1 SEHNR, CDR2 FQNEAQ (reference sequence). Losses at the gene ends were 4 bases for V and 7 bases for J; bases not matched to a gene: 10. The CDR3 loop reads CASSSIGQAREQYF. CDR3 nucleotide sequence: TGTGCCAGCAGCTCAATAGGACAGGCGAGGGAGCAGTACTTC.

This clone was observed a few times. The chain combines TRBV18 with TRBJ1-1; D uncertain. The V gene lost 2 bases and the J gene lost 4 bases, with 20 bases spanning the gap. The CDR3 totals 17 residues. Germline CDR1 reads KGHSH; CDR2 reads LQKENI. The CDR3 nucleotides are TGTGCCAGCTCACCATATTTATTCGGCCACGGGCCCACTGAAGCTTTCTTT. It codes for CASSPYLFGHGPTEAFF.

The chain couples TRBV11-2 to TRBJ1-4; TRBD1 is a possible D gene (5 bases). CDR1 and CDR2 from the germline V gene are SGHAT and FQNNGV. Trimming removed 5 bases from V and 2 bases from J, with 12 bases in between. The CDR3 is 15 residues long. CDR3 loop: CASSLGADTNEKLFF. The CDR3 coding sequence is TGTGCCAGCAGCCTCGGGGCAGATACTAATGAAAAACTGTTTTTT.

The sample holds a few counts of this clone. This sequence joins TRBV7-9 and TRBJ1-2; no definite D call. CDR1 is SEHNR, CDR2 FQNEAQ, per germline (reference sequence). Trimming took off 2 bases at V and 2 bases at J, with 6 bases between the two ends. This CDR3 has 13 residues. CDR3 nucleotides: TGTGCCAGCAGCTTAAAGGCGAACTATGGCTACACCTTC. It specifies CASSLKANYGYTF.

The rearrangement links TRBV5-1 to TRBJ2-1; tentatively, D is TRBD2 (6 bases). The germline gives CDR1 SGHRS, CDR2 YFSETQ. V shed 7 bases and J shed 6 bases, with 11 bases lying between them. The CDR3 contains 12 residues. The CDR3 sequence is CASRENGNEQFF. DNA for the CDR3: TGCGCCAGCCGGGAGAATGGCAATGAGCAGTTCTTC.

This CDR3 reads CASSPSTNEKLFF. The CDR3 DNA follows: TGCGCCAGCAGCCCGTCAACTAATGAAAAACTGTTTTTT. V usage is TRBV5-1 and J usage is TRBJ1-4; D gene unclear. Germline V gives CDR1 SGHRS, CDR2 YFSETQ. The ends were cut back, 4 bases at V and 0 bases at J, with 4 bases in the middle. The CDR3 has 13 residues. Looking up the rest from reference TRBV5-1 and TRBJ1-4 gives the full variable domain: KAGVTQTPRYLIKTRGQQVTLSCSPISGHRSVSWYQQTPGQGLQFLFEYFSETQRNKGNFPGRFSGRQFSNSRSEMNVSTLELGDSALYLCASSPSTNEKLFFGSGTQLSVL.

This chain links TRBV5-1 with TRBJ2-5, with 7 bases identical to TRBD2. Per the germline V gene, CDR1 is SGHRS and CDR2 is YFSETQ. With V trimmed by 4 bases and J by 5 bases, 17 bases remained unmatched. The length of the CDR3 is 17 residues. CDR3 DNA: TGCGCCAGCAGCGGGGCCGTAATGCGGGGGTGGGAGGAGACCCAGTACTTC. Translation: CASSGAVMRGWEETQYF. The full variable domain, its missing parts supplied by reference TRBV5-1 and TRBJ2-5, is KAGVTQTPRYLIKTRGQQVTLSCSPISGHRSVSWYQQTPGQGLQFLFEYFSETQRNKGNFPGRFSGRQFSNSRSEMNVSTLELGDSALYLCASSGAVMRGWEETQYFGPGTRLLVL.